The 26 T cell receptor beta chains listed next were all sequenced from one sample in a study of shared clonotypes between healthy human individuals. The protocol was immunoSEQ multiplex PCR, while the TCRdb copy is restricted to in-frame clones and leaves out a portion. The sample consists of over a million clones, around 98.5% of them appearing once. The sequenced sample was naive CD4+ T cells sorted from blood. This sample's subset: CD45RA+ positively selected. The receptors here all came from a man aged 25 to 45 in good health.

The CDR3 is CASTQPGSGSGNEQFF. CDR3 bases: TGCGCCAGCACCCAACCGGGGAGCGGGAGCGGAAATGAGCAGTTCTTC. V gene TRBV5-1 combines with J gene TRBJ2-1; 8 bases match TRBD2. J was trimmed by 7 bases and V by 6 bases; bases with no gene match: 15. This CDR3 spans 16 amino acids. Germline V lookup: CDR1 SGHRS, CDR2 YFSETQ.

This clone was picked up one time. The chain is built from TRBV4-3 and TRBJ1-1; D remains unclear. Germline values: CDR1 LGHNA, CDR2 YSLEER. Trimming stripped 3 bases from V and 2 bases from J, with 10 bases between. The CDR3 has 14 amino acids. Here the CDR3 reads CASSQDHGNTEAFF. CDR3 DNA sequence: TGCGCCAGCAGCCAGGACCACGGCAACACTGAAGCTTTCTTT.

Remarks on this clone: The sample has other DNA sequences that encode this CDR3 too. V is TRBV9 and J is TRBJ2-1, with D hard to call. Looked up from germline, CDR1 is SGDLS and CDR2 is YYNGEE. The CDR3 spans 15 residues. The ends were cut back, 0 bases at V and 0 bases at J, with 7 bases in the middle. CDR3 loop: CASSVGSSSYNEQFF. The CDR3 DNA reads TGTGCCAGCAGCGTAGGTTCTAGCTCCTACAATGAGCAGTTCTTC.

The chain combines TRBV11-2 with TRBJ2-7; D is ambiguous. CDR3 length equals 17 residues. CDR1 is SGHAT, CDR2 FQNNGV, per germline. V was pared by 8 bases and J by 1 base, with 24 bases between. The CDR3 nucleotides read TGTGCCAGCGCGCGAACTACTGATGGGGTTCTGTCCTACGAGCAGTACTTC. It codes for CASARTTDGVLSYEQYF.

The J gene is TRBJ2-7, the V gene TRBV10-3; either TRBD1 or TRBD2 may supply D (5 bases each). The CDR3 loop spans 14 amino acids. The germline V and J ends were trimmed by 4 bases and 5 bases, with 15 bases remaining between them. Germline lookup yields CDR1 ENHRY and CDR2 SYGVKD. The CDR3 sequence: CAISAGTQYDEQYF. The CDR3 DNA reads TGTGCCATCAGTGCCGGGACCCAGTACGACGAGCAGTACTTC.

This chain joins TRBV5-4 and TRBJ2-7, with a tentative D call TRBD1 (5 bases). Germline CDR1 SGHNT, CDR2 YYREEE (reference sequence). The CDR3 is 14 amino acids. Trimming cost V 0 bases and J 5 bases, with 12 bases left between them. This chain's CDR3 is CASSLARAPNEQYF. The CDR3, as DNA: TGTGCCAGCAGCTTGGCCAGGGCTCCCAACGAGCAGTACTTC.

This clone showed up just once. The chain combines TRBV5-1 with TRBJ2-1; tentative D call: TRBD1 (5 bases). CDR1 SGHRS and CDR2 YFSETQ come from the germline V gene. This CDR3 spans 14 amino acids. The V gene lost 0 bases and the J gene lost 4 bases, with 8 bases spanning the gap. CDR3 sequence: CASSLGQIYNEQFF. CDR3 bases: TGCGCCAGCAGCTTGGGACAGATATACAATGAGCAGTTCTTC.

The table lists this clone with a count of one. The CDR3 reads CASSLGIRVGGETDTEAFF. CDR3 sequence (DNA): TGTGCCAGCAGCTTAGGTATAAGAGTAGGGGGCGAAACCGACACTGAAGCTTTCTTT. The rearrangement joins TRBV7-8 to TRBJ1-1; 7 bases map to TRBD1. Losses at the gene ends were 1 base for V and 3 bases for J; bases not matched to a gene: 17. The length of the CDR3 is 19 residues. The germline V gene encodes CDR1 SGHVS and CDR2 FQNEAQ.

The chain combines TRBV30 with TRBJ2-3; D might be TRBD2 (5 bases). This CDR3 comprises 15 residues. Germline CDR1 reads GTSNPN; CDR2 reads SVGIG (reference sequence). The V and J ends lost 3 bases and 0 bases respectively, with 13 bases between them. CDR3 DNA: TGTGCCTGGAGCGAGGGAATACCTAGCACAGATACGCAGTATTTT. Translation gives CAWSEGIPSTDTQYF.

V gene TRBV5-6 combines with J gene TRBJ2-7; 9 nucleotides agree with TRBD1. J gave up 7 bases and V 2 bases, and 4 bases lay outside the gene matches. This CDR3 is 13 amino acids long. The V gene's germline CDR1 is SGHDT and CDR2 YYEEEE. The CDR3 sequence: CASSLQGAREQYF. The CDR3, as DNA: TGTGCCAGCAGCTTACAGGGGGCGCGAGAGCAGTACTTC. Supplemented by reference TRBV5-6 and TRBJ2-7, the full variable domain reads DAGVTQSPTHLIKTRGQQVTLRCSPKSGHDTVSWYQQALGQGPQFIFQYYEEEERQRGNFPDRFSGHQFPNYSSELNVNALLLGDSALYLCASSLQGAREQYFGPGTRLTVT.

This clone came up once. The chain has TRBV15 and TRBJ2-3; D not certain. The CDR3 runs to 10 residues. The germline gives CDR1 LNHNV, CDR2 YYDKDF (reference sequence). The V gene lost 5 bases and the J gene lost 8 bases, with 5 bases spanning the gap. CDR3: CATSSGTQYF. The CDR3 coding sequence is TGTGCCACCAGCTCCGGTACGCAGTATTTT.

This rearrangement joins TRBV5-5 to TRBJ2-7; TRBD2 matches 10 bases. The V segment lost 6 bases and the J segment 2 bases; nucleotides outside the gene matches: 5. CDR1 and CDR2 from the germline V gene are SGHKS and YYEKEE (reference sequence). There are 14 residues in the CDR3. The CDR3 reads CASTGLADPYEQYF. The DNA for the CDR3 is TGTGCCAGCACAGGACTAGCGGATCCCTACGAGCAGTACTTC. The whole variable domain, remainder taken from reference TRBV5-5 and TRBJ2-7, is DAGVTQSPTHLIKTRGQQVTLRCSPISGHKSVSWYQQVLGQGPQFIFQYYEKEERGRGNFPDRFSARQFPNYSSELNVNALLLGDSALYLCASTGLADPYEQYFGPGTRLTVT.

The genes are TRBV6-6 and TRBJ2-7; 10 positions agree with TRBD1. The CDR3 length is 15 residues. Germline CDR1 is MNHNY and CDR2 is SVGAGI (reference sequence). Unmatched junction bases numbered 7, after V lost 2 bases and J lost 6 bases. The CDR3 DNA is TGTGCCAGCAGTTACCCCGGGACAGGGGACCCCGAGCAGTACTTC. Its protein is CASSYPGTGDPEQYF.

The V gene is TRBV19, the J gene TRBJ2-7; 11 nucleotides agree with TRBD1. The ends lost 4 bases at V and 0 bases at J; junction bases unmatched: 2. The germline CDR1 and CDR2 sequences are LNHDA and SQIVND (reference sequence). The CDR3 covers 15 residues. The CDR3 nucleotides are TGTGCCAGTAGTACGGGACAGGGGGGCTCCTACGAGCAGTACTTC. It encodes CASSTGQGGSYEQYF.

V usage is TRBV5-1 and J usage is TRBJ2-7, with unresolved D. Trimming took 0 bases from V and 3 from J, leaving 7 bases between them. Per the germline V gene, CDR1 is SGHRS and CDR2 is YFSETQ. The CDR3 consists of 13 residues. CDR3 protein: CASSLVNNYEQYF. In nucleotides, the CDR3 is TGCGCCAGCAGCTTGGTAAACAACTACGAGCAGTACTTC.

The V and J genes are TRBV11-2 and TRBJ2-5; 7 positions match TRBD2. With 5 bases clipped from V and 5 bases from J, the junction kept 8 bases outside the gene matches. Germline V gene lookup returns CDR1 SGHAT and CDR2 FQNNGV. This CDR3 comprises 14 residues. The CDR3 DNA reads TGTGCCAGCAGCCGTGGACTAGTATCTGAGACCCAGTACTTC. Its translation is CASSRGLVSETQYF.

This clone has just one count. J is TRBJ2-3 and V is TRBV29-1; TRBD2 matches at 15 bases. This CDR3 contains 18 residues. The germline CDR1 and CDR2 sequences are SQVTM and ANQGSEA. The V gene end was trimmed by 4 bases and the J gene end by 0 bases; junction bases not matched to a gene: 8. The CDR3 DNA follows: TGCAGCGTTGGACCGGGACTAGCGGGGGGCGCTAGCACAGATACGCAGTATTTT. Its protein is CSVGPGLAGGASTDTQYF.

As for this clone: The sample has other DNA sequences that encode this CDR3 too. CDR3 DNA sequence: TGCGCCAGCAGCTTGGGAGGGAGAACAGATACGCAGTATTTT. Residues: CASSLGGRTDTQYF. V is TRBV5-1 and J is TRBJ2-3, with D possibly TRBD2 on 5 matching bases. The germline CDR1 and CDR2 sequences are SGHRS and YFSETQ. Trimming took off 0 bases at V and 3 bases at J, with 8 bases between the two ends. The CDR3 length is 14 residues.

This chain joins TRBV11-2 and TRBJ2-3, with 8 bases lining up with TRBD1. J was trimmed by 2 bases and V by 3 bases; bases with no gene match: 1. Germline V gives CDR1 SGHAT, CDR2 FQNNGV. CDR3 length: 14 amino acids. CDR3 in amino acids: CASSLGQVTDTQYF. CDR3 bases: TGTGCCAGCAGCTTGGGACAGGTCACAGATACGCAGTATTTT.

The chain carries TRBV7-9 and TRBJ2-1; 7 bases agree with TRBD2. The length of the CDR3 is 14 residues. Trimming cost V 0 bases and J 8 bases; bases outside gene matches: 4. The germline V gene has CDR1 SEHNR and CDR2 FQNEAQ (reference sequence). Here the CDR3 reads CASSLAGREDEQFF. DNA for the CDR3: TGTGCCAGCAGCTTAGCGGGGAGGGAGGATGAGCAGTTCTTC.

The V call is TRBV18, the J call TRBJ2-3, with 11 bases lining up with TRBD1. The CDR3 loop spans 15 amino acids. V lost 2 bases, J lost 4 bases, and 2 bases stayed unmatched. Germline assignment: CDR1 KGHSH and CDR2 LQKENI. The CDR3 DNA reads as TGTGCCAGCTCACCAGGACAGGGGGCGTCAGATACGCAGTATTTT. Its protein product is CASSPGQGASDTQYF.

As to this clone: The sample contains more than one DNA sequence encoding this CDR3. The CDR3 nucleotides are TGTGCCAGCAGTTTAGGGGGACGGAGCTATGGCTACACCTTC. The encoded protein is CASSLGGRSYGYTF. The gene calls are TRBV28 and TRBJ1-2, with TRBD1 as a possible D gene (5 bases). Germline loops: CDR1 MDHEN, CDR2 SYDVKM. The germline V and J ends were trimmed by 2 bases and 4 bases, with 11 bases remaining between them. This CDR3 has 14 amino acids.

The chain is built from TRBV10-3 and TRBJ2-5; 10 bases align to TRBD2. The V gene end was trimmed by 6 bases and the J gene end by 2 bases; junction bases not matched to a gene: 12. This CDR3 is 17 amino acids long. Germline-derived CDR1 and CDR2 are ENHRY and SYGVKD. CDR3 protein: CAISPGTSALGQETQYF. In nucleotides, the CDR3 is TGTGCCATCAGCCCCGGGACTAGCGCCTTGGGGCAAGAGACCCAGTACTTC.

The rearrangement joins TRBV5-4 to TRBJ2-1, with TRBD2 matching over 11 bases. Germline CDR1 SGHNT, CDR2 YYREEE (reference sequence). This CDR3 spans 16 amino acids. The ends lost 4 bases at V and 4 bases at J; junction bases unmatched: 7. CDR3 sequence reads: CASSGGLADHYNEQFF. The CDR3 DNA sequence: TGTGCCAGCAGCGGGGGACTAGCGGATCATTACAATGAGCAGTTCTTC. Supplemented by reference TRBV5-4 and TRBJ2-1, the full variable domain reads ETGVTQSPTHLIKTRGQQVTLRCSSQSGHNTVSWYQQALGQGPQFIFQYYREEENGRGNFPPRFSGLQFPNYSSELNVNALELDDSALYLCASSGGLADHYNEQFFGPGTRLTVL.

The CDR3 sequence is CASSEREDPDTQYF. In DNA, the CDR3 is TGTGCCAGCAGCGAGCGGGAGGATCCAGATACGCAGTATTTT. The gene calls are TRBV9 and TRBJ2-3; 9 nucleotides line up with TRBD2. Germline assignment: CDR1 SGDLS and CDR2 YYNGEE. The CDR3 is made up of 14 amino acids. V shed 3 bases and J 4 bases; nucleotides not matched to a gene: 3. Filled out from reference TRBV9 and TRBJ2-3, the complete variable domain reads DSGVTQTPKHLITATGQRVTLRCSPRSGDLSVYWYQQSLDQGLQFLIQYYNGEERAKGNILERFSAQQFPDLHSELNLSSLELGDSALYFCASSEREDPDTQYFGPGTRLTVL.

The chain is built from TRBV7-2 and TRBJ1-1, with D perhaps TRBD1 (6 bases). Germline V gene sequence: CDR1 SGHTA, CDR2 FQGNSA. The CDR3 loop spans 14 amino acids. V lost 6 bases and J 5 bases, leaving 16 bases between the germline ends. The CDR3 loop is CASSHSGAGTEAFF. The CDR3 region has the DNA TGTGCCAGCAGTCACTCAGGGGCTGGTACTGAAGCTTTCTTT.